This T cell receptor (beta chain) was sequenced for a study of cytomegalovirus exposure and HLA in healthy donors. The wider study: Among around 200 million T cells, an earlier analysis found 120 million or so unique TCR beta sequences.

The donors (healthy individuals) were bone marrow donors. Notes on the study in general: In a later analysis, a missense DCLRE1C variant was linked to TCR beta V- and J-gene trimming. Being indistinguishable, some V segments were excluded, TRBV6-2 and TRBV6-3 among them.

Comments on this clone: Its specificity is not known.

The PCR contained 60 Vbeta and 13 Jbeta primers. The data were produced by immunoSEQ multiplex PCR, yet TCRdb's version contains in-frame clones alone and is incomplete. Here the sample table reports around 70,000 clones. CDR1 and CDR2 (germline): SGHRS, YFSETQ. V lost 2 bases, J lost 4 bases, and 9 bases lay in between. This CDR3 contains 13 residues. This rearrangement joins TRBV5-1 to TRBJ1-1; D is undetermined. The sequencing input was PBMCs. The clonotype originates from a female donor in good health and CMV-seropositive. This chain's CDR3 is CASSFLEGTEAFF. CDR3 coding DNA: TGCGCCAGCAGCTTCCTAGAGGGCACTGAAGCTTTCTTT.